This TCR beta chain is drawn from a study of T cell responses to AZD1222 COVID-19 vaccine. The study, taken as a whole, reports: White British ancestry dominated among donors, who included more females, and clonal diversity was possibly underestimated.

CDR3 length: 13 residues. Germline V gene lookup returns CDR1 MNHEY and CDR2 SVGEGT. V dropped 4 bases and J dropped 7 bases, with 11 bases sitting between them. This clone has more than one count but fewer than ten. Its matching antigen is unknown. Clones were sequenced by immunoSEQ multiplex PCR, and TCRdb holds only the in-frame ones, with some missing. The sample carries 150,000 or so clones, roughly 87% recorded once. The receptor comes from an adult in good health. The J gene is TRBJ2-1, the V gene TRBV6-2 or TRBV6-3; the D is unclear. Here the sequenced sample was peripheral blood, taken on day 0 of AZD1222 vaccination. The CDR3 bases are TGTGCCAGCAGTTGGTCCAGAGTTAATGAGCAGTTCTTC. Translation gives CASSWSRVNEQFF.